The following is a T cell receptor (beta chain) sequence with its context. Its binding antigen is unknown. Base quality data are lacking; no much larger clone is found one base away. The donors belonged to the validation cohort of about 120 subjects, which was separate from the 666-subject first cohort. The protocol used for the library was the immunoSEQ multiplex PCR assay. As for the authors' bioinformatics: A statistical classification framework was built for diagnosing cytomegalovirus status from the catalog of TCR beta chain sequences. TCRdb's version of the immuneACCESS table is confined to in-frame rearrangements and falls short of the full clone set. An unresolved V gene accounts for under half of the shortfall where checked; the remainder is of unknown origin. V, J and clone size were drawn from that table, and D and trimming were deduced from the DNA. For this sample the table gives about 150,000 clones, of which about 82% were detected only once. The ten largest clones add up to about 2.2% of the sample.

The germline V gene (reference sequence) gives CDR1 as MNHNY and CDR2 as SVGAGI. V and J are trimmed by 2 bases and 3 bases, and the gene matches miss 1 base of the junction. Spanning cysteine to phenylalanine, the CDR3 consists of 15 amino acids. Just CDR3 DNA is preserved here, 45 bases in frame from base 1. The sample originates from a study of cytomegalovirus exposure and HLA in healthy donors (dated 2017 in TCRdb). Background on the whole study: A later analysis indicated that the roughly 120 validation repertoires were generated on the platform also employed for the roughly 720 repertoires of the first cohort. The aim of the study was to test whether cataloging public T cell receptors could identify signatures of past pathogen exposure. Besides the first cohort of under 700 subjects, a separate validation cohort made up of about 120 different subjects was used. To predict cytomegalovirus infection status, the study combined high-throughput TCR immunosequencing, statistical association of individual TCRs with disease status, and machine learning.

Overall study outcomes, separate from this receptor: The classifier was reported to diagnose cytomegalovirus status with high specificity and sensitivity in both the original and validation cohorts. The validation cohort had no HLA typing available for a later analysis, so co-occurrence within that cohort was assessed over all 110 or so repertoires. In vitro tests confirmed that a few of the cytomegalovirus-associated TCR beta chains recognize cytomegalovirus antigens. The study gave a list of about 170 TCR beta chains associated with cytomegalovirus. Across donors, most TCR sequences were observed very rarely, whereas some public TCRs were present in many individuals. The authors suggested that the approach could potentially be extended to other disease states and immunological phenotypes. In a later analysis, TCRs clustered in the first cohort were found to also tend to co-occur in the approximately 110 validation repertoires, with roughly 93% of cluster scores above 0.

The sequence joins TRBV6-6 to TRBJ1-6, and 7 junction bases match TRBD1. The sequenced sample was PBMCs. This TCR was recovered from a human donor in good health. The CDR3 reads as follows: CASSYRDSYNSPLHF. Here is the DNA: TGTGCCAGCAGTTACCGGGACAGCTATAATTCACCCCTCCACTTT.